The sample holds a few counts of the clone carrying this TCR beta chain. The CDR3 totals 15 residues. The junction had 9 bases not matched to a gene; V was cut back by 7 bases and J by 7 bases. Through a sample-barcoded 5' primer and a J-beta primer mix, a second PCR was run for roughly 7 to 11 cycles. Each CDR3 protein is one row after TCRdb ran MiXCR on the 5' RACE reads. This table holds about 400,000 distinct CDR3 sequences, approximately 47% found once. The data derive from a study of blood T cells in healthy people across ages. This receptor was obtained from a man aged 55 to 70 in good health. Sequencing was carried out using blood. The chain recombines TRBV12-3 or TRBV12-4 with TRBJ2-1; 11 positions match TRBD2. CDR3 protein: CASTFSGRAQNEQFF. The DNA for the CDR3 is TGTGCCAGCACCTTTAGCGGGAGGGCCCAAAATGAGCAGTTCTTC.